These 18 T cell receptor beta chains originate from one sample sequenced in a study of T cell responses to AZD1222 COVID-19 vaccine. The method was immunoSEQ multiplex PCR; TCRdb's version includes in-frame clones alone and lacks a portion of them. The sample records roughly 82,000 clones, about 85% being singletons. Source: peripheral blood, taken on day 0 of AZD1222 vaccination. The receptors were sampled from an adult in good health.

This clone came up a few times. This chain joins TRBV11-2 and TRBJ2-7, with D perhaps TRBD1 or TRBD2 (5 bases each). Germline V CDR1 and CDR2: SGHAT, FQNNGV. This CDR3 region has 14 residues. The germline V and J ends were trimmed by 5 bases and 3 bases, with 14 bases remaining between them. Written as DNA, the CDR3 is TGTGCCAGCAGCCCCGGGGCCTCGATCTACGAGCAGTACTTC. Encoded protein: CASSPGASIYEQYF.

This chain uses TRBV7-9 with TRBJ2-3; 8 bases map to TRBD2. The CDR3 runs 16 residues. Germline assignment: CDR1 SEHNR and CDR2 FQNEAQ (reference sequence). Trimming removed 5 bases from V and 7 bases from J; junction bases left unmatched: 14. In DNA, the CDR3 is TGTGCCAGCAGCCCCCGGGGGGGACTAGGGGAGAATACGCAGTATTTT. Its translation: CASSPRGGLGENTQYF.

In this sample, this clone turned up a few times. DNA for the CDR3: TGTGCCAGCAGCCCGCCGACAGGGGGACTACAAGAGACCCAGTACTTC. It yields the protein CASSPPTGGLQETQYF. The rearrangement uses TRBV9 and TRBJ2-5, with 9 bases fitting TRBD1. Germline V lookup: CDR1 SGDLS, CDR2 YYNGEE. V was clipped by 4 bases and J by 2 bases; unmatched bases: 9. The CDR3 is 16 amino acids. Complete variable domain (other parts from reference TRBV9 and TRBJ2-5): DSGVTQTPKHLITATGQRVTLRCSPRSGDLSVYWYQQSLDQGLQFLIQYYNGEERAKGNILERFSAQQFPDLHSELNLSSLELGDSALYFCASSPPTGGLQETQYFGPGTRLLVL.

This chain connects TRBV12-5 to TRBJ1-4; possibly TRBD1 for D (6 bases). Germline CDR1 and CDR2: LGHNT and FRNRAP. CDR3 length: 14 amino acids. Deletions cut 7 bases from V and 7 bases from J, with 16 bases between. CDR3 loop: CASARGGLGEKLFF. CDR3 DNA sequence: TGTGCTAGTGCCCGAGGGGGTCTTGGTGAAAAACTGTTTTTT.

The chain joins TRBV2 to TRBJ1-5; the D is unclear. The CDR3 is made up of 14 amino acids. Per the germline V gene, CDR1 is SNHLY and CDR2 is FYNNEI. The V gene lost 7 bases and the J gene lost 0 bases, with 10 bases spanning the gap. The CDR3 coding sequence is TGTGCCAGCACGGCCCTTAGTAGCAATCAGCCCCAGCATTTT. It encodes CASTALSSNQPQHF. Combining the CDR3 with reference TRBV2 and TRBJ1-5 gives the whole variable domain EPEVTQTPSHQVTQMGQEVILRCVPISNHLYFYWYRQILGQKVEFLVSFYNNEISEKSEIFDDQFSVERPDGSNFTLKIRSTKLEDSAMYFCASTALSSNQPQHFGDGTRLSIL.

This chain connects TRBV19 to TRBJ1-4; TRBD1 aligns across 10 bases. CDR3 length: 14 amino acids. V trimming: 5 bases; J trimming: 7 bases; junction bases outside the gene matches: 4. The germline V gene encodes CDR1 LNHDA and CDR2 SQIVND (reference sequence). This CDR3 reads CASSDRGRGEKLFF. CDR3 sequence (DNA): TGTGCCAGTAGTGACAGGGGGCGCGGTGAAAAACTGTTTTTT.

The CDR3, as DNA: TGTGCCATCAGTGGACAGGGGGGGGAGACCCAGTACTTC. It encodes CAISGQGGETQYF. The chain is built from TRBV10-3 and TRBJ2-5; 9 bases agree with TRBD1. Germline V lookup: CDR1 ENHRY, CDR2 SYGVKD. V lost 4 bases, J lost 5 bases, and 2 bases stayed unmatched. This CDR3 has 13 amino acids.

The chain uses TRBV5-1 and TRBJ2-3; the D gene is possibly TRBD1 (5 bases). The germline V and J ends were trimmed by 6 bases and 2 bases, with 13 bases remaining between them. This CDR3 is 14 amino acids long. From germline, CDR1 is SGHRS and CDR2 YFSETQ. Here the CDR3 DNA reads TGCGCCAGCACCTTAGACAGAGCCACAGATACGCAGTATTTT. Translation gives CASTLDRATDTQYF.

The chain uses TRBV6-2 or TRBV6-3 and TRBJ1-4; possible D gene TRBD1, 6 bases. CDR3 length: 15 residues. Germline CDR1 reads MNHEY; CDR2 reads SVGEGT. The V and J ends lost 5 bases and 7 bases respectively, with 17 bases between them. DNA of the CDR3: TGTGCCAGCAGTCCCCACAGGGCGGTAGGTGAAAAACTGTTTTTT. Translation: CASSPHRAVGEKLFF.

The chain is built from TRBV15 and TRBJ1-2, with unresolved D. Germline V lookup: CDR1 LNHNV, CDR2 YYDKDF (reference sequence). Trimming stripped 3 bases from V and 3 bases from J, with 11 bases between. The CDR3 is made up of 14 amino acids. CDR3 nucleotides: TGTGCCACCAGCAGCGTAGGGAGTGACTATGGCTACACCTTC. Protein sequence: CATSSVGSDYGYTF.

The CDR3 loop is CASTGDGFYEQYF. In DNA, the CDR3 is TGTGCCAGCACCGGCGACGGATTCTACGAGCAGTACTTC. The V call is TRBV28, the J call TRBJ2-7, with D unresolved. The ends were cut back, 7 bases at V and 3 bases at J, with 13 bases in the middle. CDR3 length: 13 residues. Germline loops: CDR1 MDHEN, CDR2 SYDVKM. Looking up the rest from reference TRBV28 and TRBJ2-7 gives the full variable domain: DVKVTQSSRYLVKRTGEKVFLECVQDMDHENMFWYRQDPGLGLRLIYFSYDVKMKEKGDIPEGYSVSREKKERFSLILESASTNQTSMYLCASTGDGFYEQYFGPGTRLTVT.

The chain couples TRBV7-2 to TRBJ2-2, with TRBD2 as a possible D gene (7 bases). From germline, CDR1 is SGHTA and CDR2 FQGNSA. The CDR3 runs to 16 residues. The germline V and J ends were trimmed by 2 bases and 2 bases, with 12 bases remaining between them. The CDR3 region is CASSLRRGANTGELFF. CDR3 coding DNA: TGTGCCAGCAGCTTACGACGGGGGGCTAACACCGGGGAGCTGTTTTTT.

The chain combines TRBV28 with TRBJ2-2, with D perhaps matching TRBD1 (6 bases). This CDR3 spans 14 amino acids. Germline V gene data show CDR1 as MDHEN and CDR2 as SYDVKM. Trimming removed 9 bases from V and 5 bases from J, with 16 bases in between. The CDR3 region has the DNA TGTGCCAGTAGAACAGGGTTAAGAACCGGGGAGCTGTTTTTT. Amino acids: CASRTGLRTGELFF. The variable domain in full, completed from reference TRBV28 and TRBJ2-2, reads DVKVTQSSRYLVKRTGEKVFLECVQDMDHENMFWYRQDPGLGLRLIYFSYDVKMKEKGDIPEGYSVSREKKERFSLILESASTNQTSMYLCASRTGLRTGELFFGEGSRLTVL.

The genes are TRBV5-5 and TRBJ1-1; unclear D gene. V shed 0 bases and J shed 1 base, with 10 bases lying between them. CDR3 length: 15 amino acids. Germline V gives CDR1 SGHKS, CDR2 YYEKEE (reference sequence). CDR3 bases: TGTGCCAGCAGCTTGGACATGTTCGGGAACACTGAAGCTTTCTTT. This sequence encodes CASSLDMFGNTEAFF.

The genes are TRBV18 and TRBJ1-1; D uncertain. Germline V gene lookup returns CDR1 KGHSH and CDR2 LQKENI. Trimming cost V 2 bases and J 3 bases, with 4 bases left between them. The CDR3 consists of 12 residues. CDR3 coding DNA: TGTGCCAGCTCACCAGGGGACACTGAAGCTTTCTTT. Its translation is CASSPGDTEAFF.

V usage is TRBV7-9 and J usage is TRBJ1-6, with D tentatively TRBD1 (5 bases). The CDR3 contains 15 residues. V lost 3 bases and J lost 5, with 11 bases in between. CDR1 is SEHNR and CDR2 is FQNEAQ in the germline V gene (reference sequence). CDR3 nucleotides: TGTGCCAGCAGCTTCAGGGTACCCAATAATTCACCCCTCCACTTT. Encoded protein: CASSFRVPNNSPLHF.

The rearrangement joins TRBV27 to TRBJ2-1, with 7 bases aligning to TRBD1. The CDR3 is 15 residues long. J gave up 4 bases and V 2 bases, and 5 bases lay outside the gene matches. The V gene's germline CDR1 is MNHEY and CDR2 SMNVEV (reference sequence). The CDR3 protein is CASSLGGQPYNEQFF. The CDR3 DNA reads TGTGCCAGCAGTTTAGGGGGACAGCCTTACAATGAGCAGTTCTTC.

The V and J genes are TRBV15 and TRBJ1-6; TRBD1 is a possible D gene (5 bases). Germline values: CDR1 LNHNV, CDR2 YYDKDF (reference sequence). Deletions cut 0 bases from V and 8 bases from J, with 8 bases between. The CDR3 spans 14 residues. Written as DNA, the CDR3 is TGTGCCACCAGCAGAGAAGGGGTCTATTCACCCCTCCACTTT. Translated, it gives CATSREGVYSPLHF.